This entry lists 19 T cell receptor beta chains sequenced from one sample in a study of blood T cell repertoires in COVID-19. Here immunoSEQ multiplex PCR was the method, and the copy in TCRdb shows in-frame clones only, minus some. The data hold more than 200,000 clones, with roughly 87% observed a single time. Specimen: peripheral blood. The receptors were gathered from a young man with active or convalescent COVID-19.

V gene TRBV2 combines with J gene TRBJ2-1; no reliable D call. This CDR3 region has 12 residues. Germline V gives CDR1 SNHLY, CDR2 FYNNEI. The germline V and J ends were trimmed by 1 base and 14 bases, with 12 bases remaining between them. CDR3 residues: CASSEGPREEFF. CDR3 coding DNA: TGTGCCAGCAGTGAAGGACCCCGAGAGGAGTTCTTC.

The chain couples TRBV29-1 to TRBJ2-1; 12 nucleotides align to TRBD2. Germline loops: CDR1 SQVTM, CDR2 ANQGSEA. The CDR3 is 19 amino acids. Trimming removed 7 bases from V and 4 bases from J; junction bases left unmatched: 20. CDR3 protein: CSASGETSGGPRSYNEQFF. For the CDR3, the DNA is TGCAGCGCATCGGGGGAAACTAGCGGGGGGCCCCGTTCTTACAATGAGCAGTTCTTC.

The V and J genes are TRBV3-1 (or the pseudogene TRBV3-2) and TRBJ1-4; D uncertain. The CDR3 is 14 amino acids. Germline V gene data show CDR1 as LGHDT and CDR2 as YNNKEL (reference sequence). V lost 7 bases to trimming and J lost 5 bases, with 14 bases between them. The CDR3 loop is CASKSPGRNEKLFF. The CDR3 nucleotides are TGTGCCAGCAAGAGCCCCGGGAGGAATGAAAAACTGTTTTTT.

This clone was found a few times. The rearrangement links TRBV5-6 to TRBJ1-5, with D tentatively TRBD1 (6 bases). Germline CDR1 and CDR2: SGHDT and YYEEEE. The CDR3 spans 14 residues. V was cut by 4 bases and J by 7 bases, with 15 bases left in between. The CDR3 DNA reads TGTGCCAGCAGCACACAGGGATTGGGACAGCCCCAGCATTTT. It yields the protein CASSTQGLGQPQHF.

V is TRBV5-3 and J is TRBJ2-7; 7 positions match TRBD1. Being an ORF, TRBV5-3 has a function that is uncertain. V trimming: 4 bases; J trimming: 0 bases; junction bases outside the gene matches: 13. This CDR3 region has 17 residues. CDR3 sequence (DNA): TGTGCCAGAAGCCGATGGGCTGGGACAGCACCCTCCTACGAGCAGTACTTC. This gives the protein CARSRWAGTAPSYEQYF.

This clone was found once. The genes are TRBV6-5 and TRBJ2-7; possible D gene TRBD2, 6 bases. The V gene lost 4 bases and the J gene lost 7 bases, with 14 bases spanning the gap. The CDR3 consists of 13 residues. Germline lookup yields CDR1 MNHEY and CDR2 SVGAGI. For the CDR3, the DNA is TGTGCCAGCAGTTCATCTCTAGCGTCAGAGCAGTACTTC. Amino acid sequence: CASSSSLASEQYF.

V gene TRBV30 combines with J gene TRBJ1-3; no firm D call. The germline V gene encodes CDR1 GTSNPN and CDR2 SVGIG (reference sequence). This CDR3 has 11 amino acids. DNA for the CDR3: TGTGCAAGCGGAGGGCTGAACACCATATATTTT. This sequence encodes CASGGLNTIYF. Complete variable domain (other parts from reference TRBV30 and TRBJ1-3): SQTIHQWPATLVQPVGSPLSLECTVEGTSNPNLYWYRQAAGRGLQLLFYSVGIGQISSEVPQNLSASRPQDRQFILSSKKLLLSDSGFYLCASGGLNTIYFGEGSWLTVV.

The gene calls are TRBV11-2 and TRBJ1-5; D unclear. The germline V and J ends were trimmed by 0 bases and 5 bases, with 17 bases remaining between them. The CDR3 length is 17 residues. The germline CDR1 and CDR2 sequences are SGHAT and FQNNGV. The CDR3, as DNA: TGTGCCAGCAGCTTAGATCAGGAGGGCGGTAGGGATCAGCCCCAGCATTTT. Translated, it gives CASSLDQEGGRDQPQHF.

CDR3 DNA sequence: TGTGCCAGCAGTGGACTAGCGGGAGGGCCAATTTACAATGAGCAGTTCTTC. This gives the protein CASSGLAGGPIYNEQFF. This rearrangement joins TRBV28 to TRBJ2-1; 15 bases map to TRBD2. The CDR3 totals 17 residues. The V gene end was trimmed by 5 bases and the J gene end by 4 bases; junction bases not matched to a gene: 6. CDR1 is MDHEN, CDR2 SYDVKM, per germline.

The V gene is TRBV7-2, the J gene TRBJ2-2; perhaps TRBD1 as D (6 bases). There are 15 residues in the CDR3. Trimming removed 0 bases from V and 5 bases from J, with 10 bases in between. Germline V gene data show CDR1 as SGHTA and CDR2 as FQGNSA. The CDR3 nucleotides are TGTGCCAGCAGCTTAGCCTTGGGGGCTACCGGGGAGCTGTTTTTT. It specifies CASSLALGATGELFF.

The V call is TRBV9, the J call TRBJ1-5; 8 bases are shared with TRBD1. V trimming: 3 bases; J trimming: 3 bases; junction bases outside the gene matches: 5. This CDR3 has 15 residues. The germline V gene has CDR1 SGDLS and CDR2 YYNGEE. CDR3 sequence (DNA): TGTGCCAGCAGCGCTCAGGACAGGGCCAATCAGCCCCAGCATTTT. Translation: CASSAQDRANQPQHF.

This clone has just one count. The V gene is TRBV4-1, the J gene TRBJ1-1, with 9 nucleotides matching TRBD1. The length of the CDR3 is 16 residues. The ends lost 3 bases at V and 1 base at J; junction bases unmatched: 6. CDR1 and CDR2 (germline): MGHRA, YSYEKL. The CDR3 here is CASSQALGQGNTEAFF. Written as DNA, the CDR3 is TGCGCCAGCAGCCAGGCTCTGGGACAGGGGAACACTGAAGCTTTCTTT.

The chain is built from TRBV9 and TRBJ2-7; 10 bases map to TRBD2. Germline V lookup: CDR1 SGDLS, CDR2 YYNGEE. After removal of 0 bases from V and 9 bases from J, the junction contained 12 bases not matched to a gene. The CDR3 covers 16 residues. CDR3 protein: CASSVGGASGSEVQYF. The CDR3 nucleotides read TGTGCCAGCAGCGTAGGAGGGGCTAGCGGGAGTGAGGTGCAGTACTTC.

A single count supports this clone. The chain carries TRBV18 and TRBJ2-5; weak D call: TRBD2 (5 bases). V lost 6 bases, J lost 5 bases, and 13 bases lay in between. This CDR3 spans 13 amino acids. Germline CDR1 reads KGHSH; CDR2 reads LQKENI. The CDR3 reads CASSRGPSETQYF. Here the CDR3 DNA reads TGTGCCAGCTCGAGAGGGCCCTCGGAGACCCAGTACTTC.

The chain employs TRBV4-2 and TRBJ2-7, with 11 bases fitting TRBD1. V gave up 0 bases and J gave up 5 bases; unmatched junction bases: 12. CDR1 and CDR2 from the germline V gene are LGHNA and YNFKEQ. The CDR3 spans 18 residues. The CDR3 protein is CASSQDQSSGTGGHEQYF. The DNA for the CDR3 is TGTGCCAGCAGCCAAGATCAGTCGTCTGGGACAGGGGGACACGAGCAGTACTTC.

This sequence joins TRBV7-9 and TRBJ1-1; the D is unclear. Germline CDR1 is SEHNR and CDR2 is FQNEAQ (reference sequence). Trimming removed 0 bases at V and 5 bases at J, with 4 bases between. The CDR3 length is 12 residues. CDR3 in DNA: TGTGCCAGCAGCTTAGCGGAGACTGAAGCTTTCTTT. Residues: CASSLAETEAFF.

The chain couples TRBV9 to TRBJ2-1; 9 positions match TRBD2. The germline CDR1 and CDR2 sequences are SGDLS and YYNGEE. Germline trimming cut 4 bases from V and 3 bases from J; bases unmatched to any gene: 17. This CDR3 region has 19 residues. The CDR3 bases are TGTGCCAGCAGCCCCGTAGGTAGCGGGAGAAATCTCTACTACAATGAGCAGTTCTTC. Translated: CASSPVGSGRNLYYNEQFF. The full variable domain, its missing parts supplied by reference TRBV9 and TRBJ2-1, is DSGVTQTPKHLITATGQRVTLRCSPRSGDLSVYWYQQSLDQGLQFLIQYYNGEERAKGNILERFSAQQFPDLHSELNLSSLELGDSALYFCASSPVGSGRNLYYNEQFFGPGTRLTVL.

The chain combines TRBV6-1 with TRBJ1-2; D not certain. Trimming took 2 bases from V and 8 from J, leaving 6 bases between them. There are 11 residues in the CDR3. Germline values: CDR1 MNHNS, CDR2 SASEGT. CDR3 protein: CASSEWAGYTF. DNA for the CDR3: TGTGCCAGCAGTGAATGGGCCGGCTACACCTTC.

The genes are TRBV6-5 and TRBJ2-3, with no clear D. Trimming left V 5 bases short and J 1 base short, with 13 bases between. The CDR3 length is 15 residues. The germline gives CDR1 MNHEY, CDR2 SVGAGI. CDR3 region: CASSPRVPRTDTQYF. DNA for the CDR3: TGTGCCAGCAGTCCCCGGGTCCCTCGCACAGATACGCAGTATTTT.